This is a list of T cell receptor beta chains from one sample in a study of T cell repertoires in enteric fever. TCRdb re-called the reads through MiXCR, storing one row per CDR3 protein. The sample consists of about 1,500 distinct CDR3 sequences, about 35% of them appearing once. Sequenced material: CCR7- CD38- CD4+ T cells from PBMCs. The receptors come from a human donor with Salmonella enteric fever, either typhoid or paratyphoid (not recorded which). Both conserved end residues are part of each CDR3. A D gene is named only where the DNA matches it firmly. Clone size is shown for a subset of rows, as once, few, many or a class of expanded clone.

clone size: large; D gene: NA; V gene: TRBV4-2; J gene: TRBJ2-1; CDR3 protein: CASSQVPGSYNEQFF; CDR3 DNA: TGTGCCAGCAGCCAAGTGCCGGGATCCTACAATGAGCAGTTCTTC
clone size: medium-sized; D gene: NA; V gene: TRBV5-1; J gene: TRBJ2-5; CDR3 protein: CASSFGVLGIRYQETQYF; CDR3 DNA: TGCGCCAGCAGCTTCGGGGTTTTAGGGATTCGGTACCAAGAGACCCAGTACTTC
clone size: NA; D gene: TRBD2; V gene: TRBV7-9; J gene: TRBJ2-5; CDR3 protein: CASSLRLAGSQETQYF; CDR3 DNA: TGTGCCAGCAGCTTACGTTTAGCGGGCTCCCAAGAGACCCAGTACTTC
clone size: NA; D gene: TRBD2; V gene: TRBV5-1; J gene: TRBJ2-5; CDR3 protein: CASSPIAGGPETQYF; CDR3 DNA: TGCGCCAGCAGCCCTATAGCGGGAGGGCCCGAGACCCAGTACTTC
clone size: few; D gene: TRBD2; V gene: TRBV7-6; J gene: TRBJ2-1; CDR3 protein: CATKPSGDYNEQFF; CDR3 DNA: TGTGCCACCAAACCTAGCGGCGACTACAATGAGCAGTTCTTC
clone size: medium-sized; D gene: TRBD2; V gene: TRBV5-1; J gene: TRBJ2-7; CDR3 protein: CASSLNAGGSSEQYF; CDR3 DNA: TGCGCCAGCAGCTTGAACGCAGGCGGGAGCTCCGAGCAGTACTTC
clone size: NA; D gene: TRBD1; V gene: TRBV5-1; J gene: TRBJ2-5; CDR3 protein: CASSSGTGGYQETQYF; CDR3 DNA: TGCGCCAGCAGCTCCGGGACAGGGGGTTACCAAGAGACCCAGTACTTC
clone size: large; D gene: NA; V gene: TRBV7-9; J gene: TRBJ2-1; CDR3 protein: CASSLSSYNEQFF; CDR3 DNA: TGTGCCAGCAGCTTGTCCTCCTACAATGAGCAGTTCTTC
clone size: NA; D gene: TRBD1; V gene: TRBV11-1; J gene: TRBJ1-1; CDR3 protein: CASSEIPGTGTIVAEAFF; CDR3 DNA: TGTGCCAGCAGTGAAATCCCCGGGACAGGGACTATTGTGGCTGAAGCTTTCTTT
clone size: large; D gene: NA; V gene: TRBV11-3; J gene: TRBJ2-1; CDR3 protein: CASSRLTYNEQFF; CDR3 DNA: TGTGCCAGCAGCCGCCTAACCTACAATGAGCAGTTCTTC
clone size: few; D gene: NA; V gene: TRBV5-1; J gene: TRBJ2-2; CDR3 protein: CASSDSWTGELFF; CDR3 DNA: TGCGCCAGCAGCGATAGTTGGACCGGGGAGCTGTTTTTT
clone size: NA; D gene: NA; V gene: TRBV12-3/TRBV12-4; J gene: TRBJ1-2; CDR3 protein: CASSLNNYGYTF; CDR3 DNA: TGTGCCAGCAGTTTAAATAACTATGGCTACACCTTC
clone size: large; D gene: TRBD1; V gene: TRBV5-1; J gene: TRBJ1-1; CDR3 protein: CASSSGQPNTEAFF; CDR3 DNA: TGCGCCAGCAGCTCGGGACAGCCGAACACTGAAGCTTTCTTT
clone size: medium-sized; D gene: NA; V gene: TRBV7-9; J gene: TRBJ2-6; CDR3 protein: CASSSLPSNVLTF; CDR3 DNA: TGTGCCAGCAGCTCCCTACCCTCCAACGTCCTGACTTTC
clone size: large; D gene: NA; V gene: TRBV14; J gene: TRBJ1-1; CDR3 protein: CASSRGSNTEAFF; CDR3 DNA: TGTGCCAGCAGCCGAGGATCGAACACTGAAGCTTTCTTT
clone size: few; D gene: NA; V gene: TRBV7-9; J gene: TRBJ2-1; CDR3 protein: CASSPDSRYNEQFF; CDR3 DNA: TGTGCCAGCAGCCCGGACAGCCGATACAATGAGCAGTTCTTC
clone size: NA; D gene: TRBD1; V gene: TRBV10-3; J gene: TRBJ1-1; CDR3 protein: CAISESQGVTEAFF; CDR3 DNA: TGTGCCATCAGTGAGTCTCAGGGGGTGACTGAAGCTTTCTTT
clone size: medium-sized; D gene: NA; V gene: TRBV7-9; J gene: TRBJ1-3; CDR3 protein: CASSPGRLSGNTIYF; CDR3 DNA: TGTGCCAGCAGCCCAGGACGGCTCTCTGGAAACACCATATATTTT
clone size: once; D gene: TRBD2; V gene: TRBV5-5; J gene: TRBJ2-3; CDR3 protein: CASRLAGADTQYF; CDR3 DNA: TGTGCCAGCCGACTAGCGGGAGCCGATACGCAGTATTTT
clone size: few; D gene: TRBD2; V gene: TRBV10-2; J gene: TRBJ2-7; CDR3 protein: CASSELGLAGRPYEQYF; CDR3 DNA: TGCGCCAGCAGTGAGTTGGGACTAGCGGGCCGCCCCTACGAGCAGTACTTC
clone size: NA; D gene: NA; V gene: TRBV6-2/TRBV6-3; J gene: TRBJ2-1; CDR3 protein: CASTGYNEQFF; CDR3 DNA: TGTGCCAGCACTGGGTACAATGAGCAGTTCTTC
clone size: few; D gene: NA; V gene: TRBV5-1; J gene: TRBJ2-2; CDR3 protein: CASSGGTNTGELFF; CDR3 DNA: TGCGCCAGCAGCGGCGGCACGAACACCGGGGAGCTGTTTTTT
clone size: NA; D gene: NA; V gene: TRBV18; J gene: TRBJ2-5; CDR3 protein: CASSAAGAQETQYF; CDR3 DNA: TGTGCCAGCTCGGCGGCGGGGGCCCAAGAGACCCAGTACTTC
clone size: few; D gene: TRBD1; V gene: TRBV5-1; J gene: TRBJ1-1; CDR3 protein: CASSLTPTGGGEAFF; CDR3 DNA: TGCGCCAGCAGCCTAACCCCGACAGGGGGCGGTGAAGCTTTCTTT
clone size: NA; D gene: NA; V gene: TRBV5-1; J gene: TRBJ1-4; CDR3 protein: CASSPRSGPNEKLFF; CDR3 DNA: TGCGCCAGCAGCCCAAGATCGGGACCTAATGAAAAACTGTTTTTT
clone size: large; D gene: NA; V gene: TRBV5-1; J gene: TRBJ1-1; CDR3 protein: CASSLVGRANTEAFF; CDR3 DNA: TGCGCCAGCAGCTTGGTGGGGAGAGCTAACACTGAAGCTTTCTTT
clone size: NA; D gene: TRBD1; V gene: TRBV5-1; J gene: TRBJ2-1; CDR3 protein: CASSIRTGGFSYNEQFF; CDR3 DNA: TGCGCCAGCAGCATAAGGACAGGAGGATTCTCCTACAATGAGCAGTTCTTC
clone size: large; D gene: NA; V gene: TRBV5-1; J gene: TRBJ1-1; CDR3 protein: CASSVRQADNTEAFF; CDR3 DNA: TGCGCCAGCAGTGTCCGACAGGCGGATAACACTGAAGCTTTCTTT
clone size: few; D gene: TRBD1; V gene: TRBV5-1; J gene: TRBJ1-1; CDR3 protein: CASSLGTGDEAFF; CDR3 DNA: TGCGCCAGCAGCTTAGGGACAGGGGACGAAGCTTTCTTT
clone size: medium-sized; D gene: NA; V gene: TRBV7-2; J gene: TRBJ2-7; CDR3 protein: CASSSAGGLEQYF; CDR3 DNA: TGTGCCAGCAGCTCTGCCGGCGGGCTCGAGCAGTACTTC
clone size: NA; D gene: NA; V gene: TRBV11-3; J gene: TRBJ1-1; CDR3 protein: CASSLSVNTEAFF; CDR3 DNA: TGTGCCAGCAGCTTATCAGTCAACACTGAAGCTTTCTTT
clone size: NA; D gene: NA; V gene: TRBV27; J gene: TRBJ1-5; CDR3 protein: CASGYEAGGSNQPQHF; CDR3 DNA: TGTGCCAGCGGTTACGAGGCCGGGGGGAGCAATCAGCCCCAGCATTTT
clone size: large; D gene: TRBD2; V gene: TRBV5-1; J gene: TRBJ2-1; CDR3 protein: CASSFGRASGNEQFF; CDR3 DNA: TGCGCCAGCAGCTTTGGAAGGGCTAGCGGCAATGAGCAGTTCTTC
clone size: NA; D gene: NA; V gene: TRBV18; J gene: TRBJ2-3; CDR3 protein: CASSPPSRSTDTQYF; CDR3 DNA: TGTGCCAGCTCACCACCGTCCAGGTCCACAGATACGCAGTATTTT
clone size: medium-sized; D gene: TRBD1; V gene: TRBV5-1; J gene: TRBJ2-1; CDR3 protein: CASSLQGARNEQFF; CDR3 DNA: TGCGCCAGCAGCCTACAGGGGGCTCGTAATGAGCAGTTCTTC
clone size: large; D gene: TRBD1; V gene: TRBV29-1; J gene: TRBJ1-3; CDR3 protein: CSVGAGGPGNTIYF; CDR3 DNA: TGCAGCGTTGGCGCAGGGGGCCCTGGAAACACCATATATTTT
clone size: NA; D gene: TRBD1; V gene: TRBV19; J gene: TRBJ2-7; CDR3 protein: CASSLGLTGVYEQYF; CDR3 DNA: TGTGCCAGTAGCCTAGGGTTGACAGGGGTCTACGAGCAGTACTTC
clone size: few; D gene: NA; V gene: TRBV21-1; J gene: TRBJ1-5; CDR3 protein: CASSIRERWGNQPQHF; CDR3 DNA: TGTGCCAGCAGCATAAGAGAGAGGTGGGGCAATCAGCCCCAGCATTTT
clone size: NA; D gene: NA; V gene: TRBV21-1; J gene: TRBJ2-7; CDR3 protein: CASSKCGGHGGEQYF; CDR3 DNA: TGTGCCAGCAGCAAGTGCGGGGGACACGGCGGCGAGCAGTACTTC
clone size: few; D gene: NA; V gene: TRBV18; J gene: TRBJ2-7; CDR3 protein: CASSRDRLYEQYF; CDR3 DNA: TGTGCCAGCTCACGCGACAGGCTTTACGAGCAGTACTTC
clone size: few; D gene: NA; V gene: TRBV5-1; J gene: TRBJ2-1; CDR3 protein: CASSFGSGTYNEQFF; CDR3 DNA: TGCGCCAGCAGCTTTGGGTCGGGGACCTACAATGAGCAGTTCTTC
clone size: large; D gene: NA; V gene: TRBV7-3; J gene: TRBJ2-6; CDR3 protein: CASSPGSSGANVLTF; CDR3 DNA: TGTGCCAGCAGCCCCGGGAGCTCTGGGGCCAACGTCCTGACTTTC
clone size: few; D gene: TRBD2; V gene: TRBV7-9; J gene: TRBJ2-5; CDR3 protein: CASSLYVRAGEGETQYF; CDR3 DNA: TGTGCCAGCAGCTTATACGTTCGAGCGGGAGAGGGAGAGACCCAGTACTTC
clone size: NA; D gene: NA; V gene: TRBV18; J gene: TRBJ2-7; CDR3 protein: CASSPGLSSYEQYF; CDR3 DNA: TGTGCCAGCTCACCGGGACTGAGCTCCTACGAGCAGTACTTC
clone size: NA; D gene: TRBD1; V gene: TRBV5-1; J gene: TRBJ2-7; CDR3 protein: CASSFVTGTGDGEQYF; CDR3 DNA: TGCGCCAGCAGCTTCGTAACGGGGACAGGGGACGGCGAGCAGTACTTC
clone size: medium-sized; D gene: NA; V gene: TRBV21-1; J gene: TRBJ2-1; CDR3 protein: CASSKASGGPVDEQFF; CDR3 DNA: TGTGCCAGCAGCAAAGCATCGGGAGGGCCGGTCGATGAGCAGTTCTTC
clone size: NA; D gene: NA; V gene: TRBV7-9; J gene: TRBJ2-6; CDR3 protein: CASSLRRSSSGANVLTF; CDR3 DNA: TGTGCCAGCAGCCTGCGGAGGAGTAGCTCTGGGGCCAACGTCCTGACTTTC
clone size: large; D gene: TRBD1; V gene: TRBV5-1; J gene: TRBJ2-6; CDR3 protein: CASSSGTGQISGANVLTF; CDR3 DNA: TGCGCCAGCAGCTCCGGGACAGGACAAATTTCTGGGGCCAACGTCCTGACTTTC
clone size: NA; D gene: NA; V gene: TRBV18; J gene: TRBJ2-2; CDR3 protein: CASSPGPGDANTGELFF; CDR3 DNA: TGTGCCAGCTCACCGGGGCCTGGGGATGCGAACACCGGGGAGCTGTTTTTT
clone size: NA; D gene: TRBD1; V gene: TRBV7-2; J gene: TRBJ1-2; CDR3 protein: CASSPRGDRVNYGYTF; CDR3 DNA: TGTGCCAGCAGCCCCAGGGGGGACAGAGTTAACTATGGCTACACCTTC
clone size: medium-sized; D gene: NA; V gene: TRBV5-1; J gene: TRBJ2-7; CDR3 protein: CASSLLVAGGQPYEQYF; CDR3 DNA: TGCGCCAGCAGCTTGCTTGTTGCCGGGGGACAGCCATACGAGCAGTACTTC
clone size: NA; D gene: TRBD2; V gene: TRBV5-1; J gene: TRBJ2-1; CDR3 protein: CASSPGLAGTNEQFF; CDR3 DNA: TGCGCCAGCAGTCCGGGACTAGCGGGAACCAATGAGCAGTTCTTC
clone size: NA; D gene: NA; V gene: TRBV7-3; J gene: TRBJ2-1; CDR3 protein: CASSPGAGSNEQFF; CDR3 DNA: TGTGCCAGCAGCCCGGGTGCGGGGTCCAATGAGCAGTTCTTC
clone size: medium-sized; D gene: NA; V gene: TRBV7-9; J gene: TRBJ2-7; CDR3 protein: CASSTSYEQYF; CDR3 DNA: TGTGCCAGCAGCACCTCCTACGAGCAGTACTTC
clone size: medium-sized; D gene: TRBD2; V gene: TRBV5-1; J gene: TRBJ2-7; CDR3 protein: CASSRGQIMVLAGDRYEQYF; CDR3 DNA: TGCGCCAGCAGCAGGGGACAGATTATGGTTCTAGCGGGAGATCGCTACGAGCAGTACTTC
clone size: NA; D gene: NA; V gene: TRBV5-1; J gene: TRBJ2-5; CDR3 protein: CASTGVAATQYF; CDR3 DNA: TGCGCCAGCACAGGGGTGGCGGCGACCCAGTACTTC
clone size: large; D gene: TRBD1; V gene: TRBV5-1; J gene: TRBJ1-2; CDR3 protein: CASSDRGGGYGYTF; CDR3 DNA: TGCGCCAGCAGCGACAGGGGCGGAGGCTATGGCTACACCTTC
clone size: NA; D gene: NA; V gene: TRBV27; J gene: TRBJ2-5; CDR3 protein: CASSPRVRETQYF; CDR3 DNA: TGTGCCAGCAGTCCCAGGGTGAGGGAGACCCAGTACTTC